The sequence of this T cell receptor beta chain was determined in a study of blood T cells in healthy people across ages. This clonotype occurred a few times. Combining a sample-barcoded 5' primer with a J-beta primer mix, a second PCR ran for about 7 to 11 cycles. TCRdb analysed the 5' RACE reads with MiXCR anew, one entry per CDR3 protein. The table shows roughly 1.6 million distinct CDR3 sequences, with about 32% occurring only once. The V gene's germline CDR1 is DFQATT and CDR2 SNEGSKA (reference sequence). The V segment lost 3 bases and the J segment 7 bases; nucleotides outside the gene matches: 8. This CDR3 has 15 amino acids.

This clonotype was obtained from a woman aged 25 to 39 in good health. Material for sequencing was blood. The chain employs TRBV20-1 and TRBJ2-5; 13 nucleotides agree with TRBD2. Here the CDR3 DNA reads TGCAGTGCTAGGGAAACTAGCGGGGGGGCCCGGACCCAGTACTTC. It translates to CSARETSGGARTQYF.